This TCR beta chain is drawn from a study of early T cells in non-severe SARS-CoV-2 infection (dated by TCRdb to about 2021). In terms of the full investigation: TCR sequencing used bulk RNA from unsorted whole blood, so alpha and beta chains could not be paired. General study outcomes and caveats: VDJdb matching was skewed toward anti-spike CD8 responses and likely underestimated virus-specific expansions, missing private and CD4 specificities.

Preparation of the library involved 5' RACE. The data were produced on a NextSeq 500. In the TCR library protocol, unique molecular identifiers were attached to individual cDNA molecules to correct for PCR bias and sequencing error. Sequencing covered both TCR alpha and beta chains, and within each sample the abundances of alpha and beta sequences were tightly co-correlated. As for the original processing: Decombinator V4 was used to annotate the V gene, J gene and CDR3 of the TCR sequences. TCRs were defined as expanded if a significant change between any two time points was detected under a Poisson model with p below 0.0001. Abundances of TCRs were expressed as counts per million after normalisation to the total number of TCRs sequenced in each sample. A search of VDJdb, accessed on 1 November 2021, was run for TCRs annotated to CMV, EBV and SARS-CoV-2, with TCRs annotated for multiple antigens excluded. TCRdb's own reprocessing of the public reads used fastp at Q25 and MiXCR and kept productive beta chains. For every CDR3 protein sequence, its rows merge into one entry that carries the most common genes and DNA. The V and J calls and clone size are TCRdb's, not the authors'. The sample profile shows 95,000 to 150,000 distinct CDR3 sequences; under 15% of them were found once. The top ten clonotypes cover roughly 22% of the sample.

This clonotype came up many times. Its cognate antigen has yet to be identified. Base quality data are lacking; no much larger clone is found one base away. This was a case-control study nested in a cohort of healthcare workers in London, UK, who had nasopharyngeal swab PCR tests and blood samples taken every week. Healthcare workers were enrolled in the week of the UK lockdown, from 23 to 31 March 2020, and were followed every week for up to about 16 weeks. Material: whole blood. The sequence derives from an adult who was a healthcare worker with PCR-confirmed SARS-CoV-2 infection or an uninfected control (not recorded which).

The DNA reads TGTGCCAGCTCACCCGGGACGGATTCCTACGAGCAGTACTTC. Its product reads: CASSPGTDSYEQYF. This chain joins TRBV18 to TRBJ2-7; the D assignment is uncertain and may be TRBD1 or TRBD2, with 5 bases supporting each. V loses 3 bases of germline sequence and J loses 1 base, and the interval between the two ends is 10 bases. Taken from the germline V gene, the CDR1 and CDR2 loops are KGHSH and LQKENI. The CDR3 spans 14 residues, from the cysteine through the phenylalanine. The CDR3 DNA has 42 bases and is translated from base 1.